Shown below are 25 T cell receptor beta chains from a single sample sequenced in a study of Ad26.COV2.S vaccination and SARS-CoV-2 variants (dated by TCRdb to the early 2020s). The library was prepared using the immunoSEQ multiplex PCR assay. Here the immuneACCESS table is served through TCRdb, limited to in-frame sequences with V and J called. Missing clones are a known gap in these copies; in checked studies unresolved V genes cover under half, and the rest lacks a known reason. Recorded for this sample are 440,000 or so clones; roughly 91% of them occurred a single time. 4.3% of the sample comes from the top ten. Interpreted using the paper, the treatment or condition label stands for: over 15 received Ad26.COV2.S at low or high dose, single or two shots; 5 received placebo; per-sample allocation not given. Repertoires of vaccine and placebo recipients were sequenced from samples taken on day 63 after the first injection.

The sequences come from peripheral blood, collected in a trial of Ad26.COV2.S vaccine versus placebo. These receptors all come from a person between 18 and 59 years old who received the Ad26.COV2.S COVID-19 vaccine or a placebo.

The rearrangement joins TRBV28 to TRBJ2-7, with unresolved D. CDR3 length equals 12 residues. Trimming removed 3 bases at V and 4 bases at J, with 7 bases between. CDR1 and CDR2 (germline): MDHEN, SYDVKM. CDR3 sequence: CASSFPDYEQYF. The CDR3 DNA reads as TGTGCCAGCAGTTTTCCCGATTACGAGCAGTACTTC.

CDR3 bases: TGTGCCAGCAGCTTACCCCGGGACGAGATGAGCACAGATACGCAGTATTTT. Amino acids: CASSLPRDEMSTDTQYF. The chain recombines TRBV9 with TRBJ2-3; D might be TRBD1 or TRBD2, each matching 5 bases. This CDR3 has 17 amino acids. Per the germline V gene, CDR1 is SGDLS and CDR2 is YYNGEE. The V gene lost 4 bases and the J gene lost 0 bases, with 18 bases spanning the gap. Looking up the rest from reference TRBV9 and TRBJ2-3 gives the full variable domain: DSGVTQTPKHLITATGQRVTLRCSPRSGDLSVYWYQQSLDQGLQFLIQYYNGEERAKGNILERFSAQQFPDLHSELNLSSLELGDSALYFCASSLPRDEMSTDTQYFGPGTRLTVL.

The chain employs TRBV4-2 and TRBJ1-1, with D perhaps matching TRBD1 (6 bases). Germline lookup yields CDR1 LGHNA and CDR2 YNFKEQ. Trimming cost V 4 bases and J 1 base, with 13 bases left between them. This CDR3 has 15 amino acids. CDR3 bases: TGTGCCAGCAGCCCGGGGGCCTCGGGGAACACTGAAGCTTTCTTT. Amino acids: CASSPGASGNTEAFF.

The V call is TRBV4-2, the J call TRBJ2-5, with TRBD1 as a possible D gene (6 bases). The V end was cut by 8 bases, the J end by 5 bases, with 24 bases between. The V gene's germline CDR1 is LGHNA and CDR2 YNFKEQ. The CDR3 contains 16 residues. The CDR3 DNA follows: TGTGCCAGCCCCCTCAGGCCGGGACACCGACCCGAGACCCAGTACTTC. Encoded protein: CASPLRPGHRPETQYF.

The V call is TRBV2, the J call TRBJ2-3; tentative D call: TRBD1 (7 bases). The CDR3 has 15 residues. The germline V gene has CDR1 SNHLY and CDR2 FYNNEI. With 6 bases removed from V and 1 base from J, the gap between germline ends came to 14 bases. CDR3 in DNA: TGTGCCAGCAGGAACAGGGGCGGGGGCACAGATACGCAGTATTTT. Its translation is CASRNRGGGTDTQYF.

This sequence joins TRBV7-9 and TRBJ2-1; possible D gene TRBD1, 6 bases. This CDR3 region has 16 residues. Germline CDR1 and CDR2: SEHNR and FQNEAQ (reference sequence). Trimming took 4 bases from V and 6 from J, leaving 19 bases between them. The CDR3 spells CASSSPDSLGVNEQFF. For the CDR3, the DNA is TGTGCCAGCAGCTCCCCGGACAGTTTGGGAGTCAATGAGCAGTTCTTC.

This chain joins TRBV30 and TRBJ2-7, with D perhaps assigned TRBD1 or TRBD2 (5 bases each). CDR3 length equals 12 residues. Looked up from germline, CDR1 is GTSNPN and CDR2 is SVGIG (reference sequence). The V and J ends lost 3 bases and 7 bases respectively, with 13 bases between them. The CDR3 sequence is CAWSSGTGEQYF. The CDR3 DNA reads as TGTGCCTGGAGCTCCGGGACGGGGGAGCAGTACTTC. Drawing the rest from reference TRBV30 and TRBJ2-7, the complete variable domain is SQTIHQWPATLVQPVGSPLSLECTVEGTSNPNLYWYRQAAGRGLQLLFYSVGIGQISSEVPQNLSASRPQDRQFILSSKKLLLSDSGFYLCAWSSGTGEQYFGPGTRLTVT.

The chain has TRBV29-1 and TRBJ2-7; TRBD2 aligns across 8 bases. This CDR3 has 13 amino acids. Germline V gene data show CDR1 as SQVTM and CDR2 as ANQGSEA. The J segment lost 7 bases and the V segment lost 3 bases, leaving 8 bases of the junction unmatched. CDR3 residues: CSVEFGRGIEQYF. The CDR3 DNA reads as TGCAGCGTTGAGTTCGGGAGGGGGATAGAGCAGTACTTC.

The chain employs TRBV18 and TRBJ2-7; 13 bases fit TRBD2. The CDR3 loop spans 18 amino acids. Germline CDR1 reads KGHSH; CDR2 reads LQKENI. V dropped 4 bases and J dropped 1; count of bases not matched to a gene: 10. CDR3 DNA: TGTGCCAGCTCACGAAGCGGGACTAGCGGGATACTATCCTACGAGCAGTACTTC. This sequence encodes CASSRSGTSGILSYEQYF.

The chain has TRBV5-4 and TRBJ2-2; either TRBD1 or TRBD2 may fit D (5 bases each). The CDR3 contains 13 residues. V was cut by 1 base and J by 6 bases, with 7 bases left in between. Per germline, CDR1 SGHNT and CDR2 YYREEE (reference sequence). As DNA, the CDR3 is TGTGCCAGCAGCTTGCCGGGGCCCGGGGAGCTGTTTTTT. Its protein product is CASSLPGPGELFF.

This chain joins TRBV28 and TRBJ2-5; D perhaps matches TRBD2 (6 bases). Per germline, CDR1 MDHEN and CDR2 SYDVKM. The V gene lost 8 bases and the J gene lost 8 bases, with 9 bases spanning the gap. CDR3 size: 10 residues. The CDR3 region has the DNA TGTGCCAGCTGGAGGGGTACCCAGTACTTC. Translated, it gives CASWRGTQYF. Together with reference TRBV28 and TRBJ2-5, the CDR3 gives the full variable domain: DVKVTQSSRYLVKRTGEKVFLECVQDMDHENMFWYRQDPGLGLRLIYFSYDVKMKEKGDIPEGYSVSREKKERFSLILESASTNQTSMYLCASWRGTQYFGPGTRLLVL.

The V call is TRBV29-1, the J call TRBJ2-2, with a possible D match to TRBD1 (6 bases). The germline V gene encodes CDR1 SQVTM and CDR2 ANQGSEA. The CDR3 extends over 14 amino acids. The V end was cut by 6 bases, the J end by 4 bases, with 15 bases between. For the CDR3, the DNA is TGCAGCGTCGTTAACAGGGATCGCACCGGGGAGCTGTTTTTT. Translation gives CSVVNRDRTGELFF.

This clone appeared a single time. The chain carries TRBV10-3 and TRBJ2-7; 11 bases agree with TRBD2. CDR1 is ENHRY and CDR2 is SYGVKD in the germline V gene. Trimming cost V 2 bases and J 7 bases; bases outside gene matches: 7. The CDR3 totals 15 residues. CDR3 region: CAISETSGRIGEQYF. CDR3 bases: TGTGCCATCAGTGAGACTAGCGGGAGAATAGGGGAGCAGTACTTC.

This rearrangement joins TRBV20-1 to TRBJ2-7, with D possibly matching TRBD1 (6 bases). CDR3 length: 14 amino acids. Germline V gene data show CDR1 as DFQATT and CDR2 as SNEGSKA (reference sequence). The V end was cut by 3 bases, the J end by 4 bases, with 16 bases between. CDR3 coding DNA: TGCAGTGCTAGTCCGTCAGGGGTAGTGTACGAGCAGTACTTC. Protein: CSASPSGVVYEQYF.

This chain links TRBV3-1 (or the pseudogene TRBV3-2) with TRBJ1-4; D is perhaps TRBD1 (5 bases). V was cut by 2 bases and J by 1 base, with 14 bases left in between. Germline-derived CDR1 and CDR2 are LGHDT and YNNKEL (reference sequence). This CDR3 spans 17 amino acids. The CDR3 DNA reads TGTGCCAGCAGCCAATTTGTCAGGGACCGAACTAATGAAAAACTGTTTTTT. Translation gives CASSQFVRDRTNEKLFF.

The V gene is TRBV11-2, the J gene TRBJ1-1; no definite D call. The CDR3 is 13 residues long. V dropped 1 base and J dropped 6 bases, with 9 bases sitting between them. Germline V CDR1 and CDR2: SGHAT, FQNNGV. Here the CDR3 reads CASSLVGLAEAFF. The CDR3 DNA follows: TGTGCCAGCAGCTTAGTGGGGTTGGCTGAAGCTTTCTTT.

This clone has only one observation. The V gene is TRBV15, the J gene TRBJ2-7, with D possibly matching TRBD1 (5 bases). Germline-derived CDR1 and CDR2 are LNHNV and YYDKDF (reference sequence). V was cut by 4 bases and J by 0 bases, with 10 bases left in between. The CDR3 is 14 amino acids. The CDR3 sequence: CATSKQGISYEQYF. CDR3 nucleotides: TGTGCCACCAGCAAGCAGGGAATCTCCTACGAGCAGTACTTC.

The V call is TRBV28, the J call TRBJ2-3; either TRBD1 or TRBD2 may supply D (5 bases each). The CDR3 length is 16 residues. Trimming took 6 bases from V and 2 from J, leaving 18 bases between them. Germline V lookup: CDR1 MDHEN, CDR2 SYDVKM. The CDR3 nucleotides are TGTGCCAGCAGCCGCCGAGGGGCGGGTAACACAGATACGCAGTATTTT. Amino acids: CASSRRGAGNTDTQYF.

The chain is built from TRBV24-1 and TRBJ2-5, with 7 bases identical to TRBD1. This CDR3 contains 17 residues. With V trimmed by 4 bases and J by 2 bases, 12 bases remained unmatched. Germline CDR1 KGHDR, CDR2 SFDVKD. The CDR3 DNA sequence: TGTGCCACCAGTGACCGACGGACAGGTGGGAGACAAGAGACCCAGTACTTC. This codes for CATSDRRTGGRQETQYF.

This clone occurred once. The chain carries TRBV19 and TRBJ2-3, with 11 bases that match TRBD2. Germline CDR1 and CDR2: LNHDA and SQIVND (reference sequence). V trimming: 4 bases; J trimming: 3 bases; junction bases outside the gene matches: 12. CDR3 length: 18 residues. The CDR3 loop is CASSSPGGIAGGTDTQYF. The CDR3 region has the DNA TGTGCCAGTAGTAGCCCTGGAGGGATAGCGGGAGGGACAGATACGCAGTATTTT.

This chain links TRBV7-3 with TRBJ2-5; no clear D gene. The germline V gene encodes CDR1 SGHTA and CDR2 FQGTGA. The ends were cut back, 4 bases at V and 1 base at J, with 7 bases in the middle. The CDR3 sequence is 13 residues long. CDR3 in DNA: TGTGCCAGCAGCTCCGGGTCCCAAGAGACCCAGTACTTC. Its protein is CASSSGSQETQYF.

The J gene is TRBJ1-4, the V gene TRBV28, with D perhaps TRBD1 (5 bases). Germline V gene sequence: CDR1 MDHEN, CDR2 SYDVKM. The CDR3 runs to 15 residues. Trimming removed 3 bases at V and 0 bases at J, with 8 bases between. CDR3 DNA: TGTGCCAGCAGTTTCGACAGTTCAACTAATGAAAAACTGTTTTTT. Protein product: CASSFDSSTNEKLFF.

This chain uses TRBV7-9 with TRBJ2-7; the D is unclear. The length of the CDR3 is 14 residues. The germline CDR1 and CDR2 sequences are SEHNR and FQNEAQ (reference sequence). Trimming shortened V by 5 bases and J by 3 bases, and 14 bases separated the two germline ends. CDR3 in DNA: TGTGCCAGCAGCCCCGACTGGGGTGACTACGAGCAGTACTTC. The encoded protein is CASSPDWGDYEQYF.

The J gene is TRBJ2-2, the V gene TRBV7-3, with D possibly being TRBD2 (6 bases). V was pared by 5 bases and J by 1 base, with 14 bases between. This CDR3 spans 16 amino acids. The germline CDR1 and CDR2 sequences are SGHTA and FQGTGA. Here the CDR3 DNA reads TGTGCCAGCAGCGCGGAGCGGGTGGAGAACACCGGGGAGCTGTTTTTT. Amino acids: CASSAERVENTGELFF.

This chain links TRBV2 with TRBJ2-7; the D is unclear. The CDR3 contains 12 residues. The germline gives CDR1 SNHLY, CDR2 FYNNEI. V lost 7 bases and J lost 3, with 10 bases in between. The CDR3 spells CASNNDDYEQYF. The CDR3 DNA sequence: TGTGCCAGCAATAACGACGACTACGAGCAGTACTTC.